Below, 9 T cell receptor beta chains from the same sample are listed, as sequenced in a study of tumor-infiltrating lymphocytes in primary liver carcinoma. Co-extraction yielded RNA and DNA from around 20-30 mg of unsorted bulk tissue. A constant-region primer primed TCR beta cDNA synthesis from 400 to 550 ng of total RNA. Each TCR beta library was derived from three nested multiplex PCR rounds that employed slightly modified ARM-PCR. Primers for the first two PCR rounds were TRBV1-TRBV30 forward primers and a C-beta reverse primer (about 11 cycles per round). TCRdb reprocessed the multiplex PCR reads via MiXCR and lists one record per CDR3 protein. This sample has 99,000 or so distinct CDR3 sequences, with roughly 80% found just once. Sequenced sample: liver tumor tissue from sampling region 3. Described subset: tumor region T3, left-lateral pole. The receptors were sampled from a middle-aged man with primary liver carcinoma and hepatitis B virus infection.

About this clonotype itself: The CDR3 ends on some other residue instead of the conserved phenylalanine or tryptophan, so this is likely a read error. The rearrangement links TRBV29-1 to TRBJ1-4; D remains ambiguous. CDR1 and CDR2 (germline): SQVTM, ANQGSEA. This CDR3 contains 15 residues. The CDR3 protein is CSLEEKEGRRGKLFL. The CDR3 DNA reads TGCAGCCTTGAAGAAAAGGAGGGAAGACGGGGAAAACTGTTTCTT.

Notes on this clonotype: Relative to the germline gene, one junction end is altered; a read error may explain this. The chain uses TRBV6-2 or TRBV6-3 and TRBJ1-2; the match to TRBD1 covers 7 bases. This CDR3 is 13 amino acids long. The germline gives CDR1 MNHEY, CDR2 SVGEGT. CDR3 coding DNA: TGTGCCAACAACGCCGGGACAGCCTATGACTACACCTTC. Its protein product is CANNAGTAYDYTF.

Regarding this clonotype: Given the absence of the conserved phenylalanine or tryptophan at the CDR3 end, a read error is likely. The rearrangement links TRBV5-6 to TRBJ1-1, with 7 bases matching TRBD1. The J segment lost 1 base and the V segment lost 8 bases, leaving 11 bases of the junction unmatched. The CDR3 is 15 residues long. Germline V gene sequence: CDR1 SGHDT, CDR2 YYEEEE. In nucleotides, the CDR3 is TGTGCCAGTAGCCCAGGGGGTAAAGCGAACACTGAAGCTTTCGTT. It is translated as CASSPGGKANTEAFV.

The chain links TRBV6-2 or TRBV6-3 to TRBJ2-5; 8 nucleotides align to TRBD1. V shed 5 bases and J 6 bases; nucleotides not matched to a gene: 17. This CDR3 has 17 residues. Germline V gene data show CDR1 as MNHEY and CDR2 as SVGEGT. CDR3 bases: TGTGCCAGCAGTCGAACCCCCAGGGGGCGATTTGGCAAGACCCAGTACTTC. Translated, it gives CASSRTPRGRFGKTQYF.

V usage is TRBV6-1 and J usage is TRBJ2-4, with 8 bases matching TRBD1. Per the germline V gene, CDR1 is MNHNS and CDR2 is SASEGT. The CDR3 length is 16 residues. V lost 4 bases to trimming and J lost 3 bases; unmatched junction nucleotides: 8. CDR3 in DNA: TGTGCCAGCAGTGCTACAGGGGGGTTCTGCAAAAACATTCAGTACTTC. This sequence encodes CASSATGGFCKNIQYF.

The chain links TRBV6-2 or TRBV6-3 to TRBJ2-7; 9 bases match TRBD1. V was pared by 5 bases and J by 11 bases, with 13 bases of the junction left unmatched. Looked up from germline, CDR1 is MNHEY and CDR2 is SVGEGT. This CDR3 has 14 amino acids. This chain's CDR3 is CASSLRDRAHKEYF. The CDR3 DNA is TGTGCCAGCAGTCTCCGGGACAGGGCCCACAAGGAGTACTTC.

This clonotype was seen a handful of times. The conserved closing phenylalanine or tryptophan is absent in this CDR3, likely reflecting a read error. No DNA is shown, since the ends of the CDR3 on it are uncertain; the CDR3 is the one TCRdb lists. The chain links TRBV6-5 to TRBJ1-6. Germline V gene sequence: CDR1 MNHEY, CDR2 SVGAGI. Including both end residues, the CDR3 is 14 amino acids long. The CDR3 spells CASSYTVYNSPLHL.

Points on this clonotype: Since the CDR3 does not end with the conserved phenylalanine or tryptophan, this likely comes from a read error. This chain links TRBV6-2 or TRBV6-3 with TRBJ1-1; no reliable D call. This CDR3 contains 13 residues. Germline V gene sequence: CDR1 MNHEY, CDR2 SVGEGT. In nucleotides, the CDR3 is TGTGCCAACAGTTCCCCCCTTCGTACTGAAGCTTTCCTT. It codes for CANSSPLRTEAFL.

A remark on this clonotype: The conserved closing phenylalanine or tryptophan is absent in this CDR3, likely reflecting a read error. The chain joins TRBV24-1 to TRBJ1-5; D might be TRBD1 (6 bases). CDR1 is KGHDR, CDR2 SFDVKD, per germline. This CDR3 contains 14 residues. The CDR3 DNA reads as TGTGCCACCGGTGACCGGGACATAGGACAGCCCCAGCATTAT. It codes for CATGDRDIGQPQHY.